Described below is a single TCR beta chain sequence and its context. Co-plating was performed using about 200,000 CFSE-labeled responder cells and about 200,000 irradiated, violet-dye-labeled stimulator cells. This sample was taken from a study of graft-versus-host responses after intestinal transplantation. This CDR3 is built from 13 residues. With 6 bases removed from V and 0 bases from J, the gap between germline ends came to 7 bases. CDR1 is MDHEN and CDR2 is SYDVKM in the germline V gene. Measured with immunoSEQ multiplex PCR; TCRdb has only the in-frame clones, and not every one. The sample includes 13,000 or so clones, 35% of them seen just once.

This clonotype originated in a human patient who received an intestinal transplant. V usage is TRBV28 and J usage is TRBJ2-3; TRBD2 might be the D (5 bases). Source: alloreactive CD8+ T cells from a mixed lymphocyte reaction culture, taken before intestinal transplant. The subset is: CFSE-low proliferating T cells sorted from roughly six-day pre-transplant mixed lymphocyte reaction (GvH or HvG direction). The CDR3 sequence: CASRDFSTDTQYF. The CDR3 nucleotides read TGTGCCAGCAGGGACTTTAGCACAGATACGCAGTATTTT.